This T cell receptor (beta chain) was recovered during a study of shared clonotypes between healthy human individuals. Germline lookup yields CDR1 LNHNV and CDR2 YYDKDF (reference sequence). CDR3 length equals 15 residues. Trimming at V came to 3 bases and at J to 9 bases, leaving 11 bases not matched to a gene. The assay was immunoSEQ multiplex PCR, and TCRdb's table has in-frame clones only and misses some. The repertoire has approximately 2.5 million clones, 93% of them found once; the top ten carry 0.36%. Sequencing was done on a sample of naive CD4+ T cells from PBMCs. Subset given: CD45RA+ positively selected. The clonotype originates from a young man in good health. Some clones in this sample may be carry-over from other donors' samples. This chain joins TRBV15 and TRBJ2-1; 7 nucleotides match TRBD2. CDR3 loop: CATSRVIAGPAEQFF. In nucleotides, the CDR3 is TGTGCCACCAGCAGGGTAATAGCGGGTCCTGCTGAGCAGTTCTTC.